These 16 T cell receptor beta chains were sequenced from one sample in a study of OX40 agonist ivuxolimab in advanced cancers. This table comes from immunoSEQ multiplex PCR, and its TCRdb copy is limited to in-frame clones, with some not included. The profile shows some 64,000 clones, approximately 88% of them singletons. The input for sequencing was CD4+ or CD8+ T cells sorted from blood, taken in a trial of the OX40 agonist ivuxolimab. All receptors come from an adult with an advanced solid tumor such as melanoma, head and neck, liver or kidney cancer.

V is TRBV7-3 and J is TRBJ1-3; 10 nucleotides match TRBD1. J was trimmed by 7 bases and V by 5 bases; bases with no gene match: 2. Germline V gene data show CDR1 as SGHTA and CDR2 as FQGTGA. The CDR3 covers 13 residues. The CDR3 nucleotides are TGTGCCAGCAGCCTGGACAGGGGGAACACCATATATTTT. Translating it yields CASSLDRGNTIYF.

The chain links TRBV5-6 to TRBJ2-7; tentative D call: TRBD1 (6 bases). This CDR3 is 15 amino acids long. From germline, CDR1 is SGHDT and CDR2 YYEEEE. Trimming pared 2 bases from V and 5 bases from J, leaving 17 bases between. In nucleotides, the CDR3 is TGTGCCAGCAGCTTTAACAGGGTTCGTATCAACGAGCAGTACTTC. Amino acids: CASSFNRVRINEQYF.

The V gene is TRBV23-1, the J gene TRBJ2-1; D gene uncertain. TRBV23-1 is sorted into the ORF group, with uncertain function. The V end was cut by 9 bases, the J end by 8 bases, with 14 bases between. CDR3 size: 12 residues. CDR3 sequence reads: CARLSPTYEQFF. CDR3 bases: TGCGCCAGGCTGTCTCCGACCTATGAGCAGTTCTTC.

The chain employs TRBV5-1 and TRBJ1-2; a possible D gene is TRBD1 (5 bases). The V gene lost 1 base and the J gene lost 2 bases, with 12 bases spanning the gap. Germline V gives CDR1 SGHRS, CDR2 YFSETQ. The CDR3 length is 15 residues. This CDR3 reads CASSLPGTRNYGYTF. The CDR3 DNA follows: TGCGCCAGCAGCTTGCCCGGGACGAGGAACTATGGCTACACCTTC.

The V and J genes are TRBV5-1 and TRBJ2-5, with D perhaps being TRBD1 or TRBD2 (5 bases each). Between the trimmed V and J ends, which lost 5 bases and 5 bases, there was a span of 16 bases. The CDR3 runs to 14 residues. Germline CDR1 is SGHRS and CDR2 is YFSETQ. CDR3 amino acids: CASSPLGDLETQYF. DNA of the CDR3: TGCGCCAGCAGTCCTCTGGGGGATTTGGAGACCCAGTACTTC. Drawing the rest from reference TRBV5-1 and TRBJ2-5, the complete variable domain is KAGVTQTPRYLIKTRGQQVTLSCSPISGHRSVSWYQQTPGQGLQFLFEYFSETQRNKGNFPGRFSGRQFSNSRSEMNVSTLELGDSALYLCASSPLGDLETQYFGPGTRLLVL.

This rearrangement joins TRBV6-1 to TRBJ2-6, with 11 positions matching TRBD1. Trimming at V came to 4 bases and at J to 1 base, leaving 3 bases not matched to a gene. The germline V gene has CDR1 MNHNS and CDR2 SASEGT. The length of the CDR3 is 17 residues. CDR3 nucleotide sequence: TGTGCCAGCAGTGGGACAGGGGGCTTGTCTGGGGCCAACGTCCTGACTTTC. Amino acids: CASSGTGGLSGANVLTF.

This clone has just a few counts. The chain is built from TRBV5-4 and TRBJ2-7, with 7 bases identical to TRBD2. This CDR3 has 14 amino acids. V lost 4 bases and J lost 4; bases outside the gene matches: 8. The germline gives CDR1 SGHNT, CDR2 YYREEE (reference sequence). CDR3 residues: CASSPVAGAYEQYF. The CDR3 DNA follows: TGTGCCAGCAGCCCGGTGGCGGGAGCATACGAGCAGTACTTC. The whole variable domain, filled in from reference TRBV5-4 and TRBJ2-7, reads ETGVTQSPTHLIKTRGQQVTLRCSSQSGHNTVSWYQQALGQGPQFIFQYYREEENGRGNFPPRFSGLQFPNYSSELNVNALELDDSALYLCASSPVAGAYEQYFGPGTRLTVT.

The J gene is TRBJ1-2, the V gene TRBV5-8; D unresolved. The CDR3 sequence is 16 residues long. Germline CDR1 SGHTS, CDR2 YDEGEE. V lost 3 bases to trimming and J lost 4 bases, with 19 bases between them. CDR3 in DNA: TGTGCCAGCAGCTCAGCCACTTCCTACCGAACCTATGGCTACACCTTC. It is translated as CASSSATSYRTYGYTF.

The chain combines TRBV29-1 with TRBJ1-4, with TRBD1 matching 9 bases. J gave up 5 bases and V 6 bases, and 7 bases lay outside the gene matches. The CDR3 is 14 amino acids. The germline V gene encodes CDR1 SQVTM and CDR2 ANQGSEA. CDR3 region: CSVVPGQGNEKLFF. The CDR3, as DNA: TGCAGCGTGGTACCGGGACAGGGAAATGAAAAACTGTTTTTT.

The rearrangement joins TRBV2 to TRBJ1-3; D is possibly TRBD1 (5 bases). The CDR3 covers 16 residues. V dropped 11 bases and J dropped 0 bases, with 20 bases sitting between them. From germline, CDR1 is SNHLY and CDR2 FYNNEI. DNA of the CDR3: TGTGCCGTCACAGGACCCAACCGAAACTCTGGAAACACCATATATTTT. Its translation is CAVTGPNRNSGNTIYF. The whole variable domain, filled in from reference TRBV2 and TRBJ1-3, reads EPEVTQTPSHQVTQMGQEVILRCVPISNHLYFYWYRQILGQKVEFLVSFYNNEISEKSEIFDDQFSVERPDGSNFTLKIRSTKLEDSAMYFCAVTGPNRNSGNTIYFGEGSWLTVV.

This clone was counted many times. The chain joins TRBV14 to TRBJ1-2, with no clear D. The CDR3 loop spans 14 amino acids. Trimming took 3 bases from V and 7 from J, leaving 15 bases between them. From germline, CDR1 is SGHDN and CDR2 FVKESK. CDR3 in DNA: TGTGCCAGCAGCCAGCCGCCTTGGTCAATTGGCTACACCTTC. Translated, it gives CASSQPPWSIGYTF.

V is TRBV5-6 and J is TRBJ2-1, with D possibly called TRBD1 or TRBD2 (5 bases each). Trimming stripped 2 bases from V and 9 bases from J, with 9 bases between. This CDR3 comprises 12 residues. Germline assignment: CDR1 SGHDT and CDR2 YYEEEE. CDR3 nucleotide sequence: TGTGCCAGCAGCTTAAAGAGGGGTGAGCAGTTCTTC. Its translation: CASSLKRGEQFF.

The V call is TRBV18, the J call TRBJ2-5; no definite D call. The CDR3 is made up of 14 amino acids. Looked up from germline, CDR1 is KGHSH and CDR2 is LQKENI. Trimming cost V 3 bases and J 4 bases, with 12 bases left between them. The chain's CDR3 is CASSPTDGLETQYF. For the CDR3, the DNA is TGTGCCAGCTCACCGACCGACGGTCTAGAGACCCAGTACTTC.

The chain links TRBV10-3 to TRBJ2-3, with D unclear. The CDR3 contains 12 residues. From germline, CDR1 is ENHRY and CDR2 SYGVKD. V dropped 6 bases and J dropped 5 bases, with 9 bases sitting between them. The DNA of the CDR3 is TGTGCCATCAGAGCAGACGGAGATACGCAGTATTTT. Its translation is CAIRADGDTQYF.

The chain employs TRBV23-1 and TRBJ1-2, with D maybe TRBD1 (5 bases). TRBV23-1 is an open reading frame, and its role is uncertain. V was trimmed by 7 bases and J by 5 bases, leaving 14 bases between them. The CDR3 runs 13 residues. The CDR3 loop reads CASIQWGIYGYTF. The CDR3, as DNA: TGCGCCAGCATACAATGGGGGATTTATGGCTACACCTTC.

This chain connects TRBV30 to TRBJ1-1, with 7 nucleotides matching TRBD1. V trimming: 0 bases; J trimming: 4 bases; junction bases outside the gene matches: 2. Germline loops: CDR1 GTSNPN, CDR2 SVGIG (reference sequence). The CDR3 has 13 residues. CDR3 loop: CAWSVPGGTEAFF. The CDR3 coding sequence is TGTGCCTGGAGTGTACCAGGGGGCACTGAAGCTTTCTTT.